Listed here are 18 T cell receptor beta chains from one sample, sequenced in a study of OX40 agonist ivuxolimab in advanced cancers. The assay was immunoSEQ multiplex PCR, and TCRdb's table has in-frame clones only and misses some. Of about 90,000 clones in the sample, 70% to 90% were seen once. The input for sequencing was CD4+ or CD8+ T cells sorted from blood, taken in a trial of the OX40 agonist ivuxolimab. Receptor source: an adult with an advanced solid tumor such as melanoma, head and neck, liver or kidney cancer.

The V call is TRBV4-1, the J call TRBJ2-7, with D uncertain. Germline CDR1 and CDR2: MGHRA and YSYEKL. Between the trimmed V and J ends, which lost 0 bases and 1 base, there was a span of 13 bases. The CDR3 runs to 16 residues. Written as DNA, the CDR3 is TGCGCCAGCAGCCAAGATCCCAGGTTAGGGTCCTACGAGCAGTACTTC. It codes for CASSQDPRLGSYEQYF.

The chain carries TRBV11-2 and TRBJ1-5; 8 bases are a match to TRBD1. CDR3 length: 15 amino acids. With 5 bases clipped from V and 1 base from J, the junction kept 4 bases outside the gene matches. Germline V lookup: CDR1 SGHAT, CDR2 FQNNGV. In DNA form, the CDR3 reads TGTGCCAGCAGCCCAGGGGGCGGAAGCAATCAGCCCCAGCATTTT. Translated, it gives CASSPGGGSNQPQHF.

The chain is built from TRBV21-1 and TRBJ1-2. TRBV21-1 is annotated as a pseudogene. The CDR3 runs 13 residues. DNA for the CDR3: TGTGCCAGCAGCAATCAGGAGGGTGTGGGCTACACCTTC. Amino acids: CASSNQEGVGYTF.

The chain joins TRBV7-6 to TRBJ2-5; the D gene is possibly TRBD2 (6 bases). The germline V and J ends were trimmed by 1 base and 7 bases, with 16 bases remaining between them. This CDR3 spans 15 amino acids. Germline CDR1 SGHVS, CDR2 FNYEAQ. This CDR3 reads CASSLGGQMGGTQYF. The DNA for the CDR3 is TGTGCCAGCAGCTTAGGAGGACAAATGGGGGGGACCCAGTACTTC.

The chain links TRBV4-1 to TRBJ1-5; 7 bases are a match to TRBD1. The CDR3 is made up of 15 amino acids. Germline V gives CDR1 MGHRA, CDR2 YSYEKL. The V gene end was trimmed by 0 bases and the J gene end by 6 bases; junction bases not matched to a gene: 5. In nucleotides, the CDR3 is TGCGCCAGCAGCCAAGAATGGAGGGGGCGTCAGCCCCAGCATTTT. It encodes CASSQEWRGRQPQHF.

The chain links TRBV27 to TRBJ1-4, with D maybe TRBD1 (5 bases). Germline CDR1 and CDR2: MNHEY and SMNVEV (reference sequence). The CDR3 is made up of 18 amino acids. The V end lost 0 bases, the J end lost 3 bases, and 17 bases lay between the germline ends. In DNA, the CDR3 is TGTGCCAGCAGTTTATCGTTCAGGACGCCGGGGGCTAATGAAAAACTGTTTTTT. Its protein is CASSLSFRTPGANEKLFF.

The chain couples TRBV30 to TRBJ2-6, with D possibly TRBD1 on 5 matching bases. Germline CDR1 GTSNPN, CDR2 SVGIG (reference sequence). V lost 8 bases to trimming and J lost 1 base, with 15 bases between them. The length of the CDR3 is 15 residues. The CDR3 bases are TGTGCCAGCCAATCGACAGTTTCTGGGGCCAACGTCCTGACTTTC. Amino acid sequence: CASQSTVSGANVLTF.

As DNA, the CDR3 is TGTGCCAGCTCACCACCCGGATGGAAAGCGGGCTCAACTAATGAAAAACTGTTTTTT. Translation gives CASSPPGWKAGSTNEKLFF. The chain carries TRBV18 and TRBJ1-4; D not resolved. The germline V gene has CDR1 KGHSH and CDR2 LQKENI. V was clipped by 0 bases and J by 0 bases, with 17 bases between them. The CDR3 consists of 19 residues.

The chain joins TRBV12-5 to TRBJ1-5; D is perhaps TRBD1 (6 bases). Germline lookup yields CDR1 LGHNT and CDR2 FRNRAP. V lost 8 bases and J lost 5, with 28 bases in between. The CDR3 sequence is 18 residues long. The CDR3 DNA follows: TGTGCTAGTAGCGCCGGGGGCGCCGAAATACCCCGGGATCAGCCCCAGCATTTT. Amino acids: CASSAGGAEIPRDQPQHF.

The chain uses TRBV2 and TRBJ2-5, with TRBD1 matching over 7 bases. The V gene's germline CDR1 is SNHLY and CDR2 FYNNEI. The junction had 9 bases not matched to a gene; V was cut back by 8 bases and J by 0 bases. The CDR3 totals 15 residues. The CDR3 reads CASCSGTAHQETQYF. The CDR3 bases are TGTGCCAGCTGCTCGGGGACAGCTCACCAAGAGACCCAGTACTTC.

The rearrangement uses TRBV21-1 and TRBJ2-1; the table's D call of TRBD1 was not tested on the DNA. TRBV21-1 is flagged as a pseudogene. The CDR3 consists of 13 residues. The CDR3 spells CASFLTGVDEQFF. The CDR3 region has the DNA TGTGCCAGCTTTTTAACAGGTGTTGATGAGCAGTTCTTC.

The chain's CDR3 is CASSEPAGPQHF. CDR3 nucleotides: TGTGCCAGCAGCGAACCGGCAGGCCCCCAGCATTTT. J is TRBJ1-5 and V is TRBV11-3; no clear D. Germline CDR1 reads SGHNT; CDR2 reads YENEEA. This CDR3 contains 12 residues. V was clipped by 5 bases and J by 10 bases, with 12 bases between them.

The chain uses TRBV4-2 and TRBJ2-7; 9 nucleotides align to TRBD1. V was clipped by 2 bases and J by 2 bases; unmatched bases: 7. This CDR3 has 16 amino acids. The germline gives CDR1 LGHNA, CDR2 YNFKEQ. In DNA form, the CDR3 reads TGTGCCAGCAGCCAACTAGGGACAGGGAGTCCCTACGAGCAGTACTTC. It codes for CASSQLGTGSPYEQYF.

The chain recombines TRBV6-4 with TRBJ2-3; 8 bases match TRBD1. The CDR3 sequence is 14 residues long. Germline lookup yields CDR1 MRHNA and CDR2 SNTAGT. Trimming took 6 bases from V and 3 from J; bases not matched to a gene: 5. CDR3: CASSPGGWTDTQYF. The DNA for the CDR3 is TGTGCCAGCAGCCCAGGGGGCTGGACAGATACGCAGTATTTT.

The chain links TRBV28 to TRBJ2-3; 11 bases align to TRBD1. The CDR3 consists of 16 residues. CDR1 and CDR2 (germline): MDHEN, SYDVKM. Unmatched junction bases numbered 10, after V lost 5 bases and J lost 6 bases. The CDR3 is CASSLADRGRLDTQYF. For the CDR3, the DNA is TGTGCCAGCAGTCTCGCGGACAGGGGGCGTTTGGATACGCAGTATTTT.

The chain employs TRBV11-3 and TRBJ2-5; 15 nucleotides align to TRBD2. This CDR3 comprises 16 residues. Germline CDR1 is SGHNT and CDR2 is YENEEA. J lost 0 bases, V lost 6 bases, and 2 bases had no gene match. The CDR3 coding sequence is TGTGCCAGCAGAGGGACTAGCGGGGGGTACCAAGAGACCCAGTACTTC. It encodes CASRGTSGGYQETQYF.

The chain carries TRBV7-9 and TRBJ2-5, with a weak D call TRBD1 (5 bases). Trimming stripped 5 bases from V and 5 bases from J, with 15 bases between. The CDR3 spans 14 residues. Germline assignment: CDR1 SEHNR and CDR2 FQNEAQ (reference sequence). The chain's CDR3 is CASSPTVESETQYF. DNA of the CDR3: TGTGCCAGCAGCCCGACAGTGGAGTCGGAGACCCAGTACTTC.

This chain links TRBV4-1 with TRBJ2-7; 7 nucleotides align to TRBD2. V gave up 4 bases and J gave up 1 base; unmatched junction bases: 7. This CDR3 has 15 amino acids. The germline V gene has CDR1 MGHRA and CDR2 YSYEKL. The CDR3: CASSRVSSGSYEQYF. As DNA, the CDR3 is TGCGCCAGCAGCCGCGTTTCTAGCGGTTCCTACGAGCAGTACTTC.